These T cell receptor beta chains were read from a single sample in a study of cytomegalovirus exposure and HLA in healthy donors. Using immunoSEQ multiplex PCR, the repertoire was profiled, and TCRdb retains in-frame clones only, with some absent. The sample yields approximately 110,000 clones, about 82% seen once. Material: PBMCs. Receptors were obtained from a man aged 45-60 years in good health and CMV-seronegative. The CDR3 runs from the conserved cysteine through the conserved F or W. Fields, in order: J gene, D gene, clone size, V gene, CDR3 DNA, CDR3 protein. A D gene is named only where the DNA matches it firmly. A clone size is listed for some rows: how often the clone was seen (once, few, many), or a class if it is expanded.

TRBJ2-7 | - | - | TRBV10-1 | TGCGCCAGCGTGAGTCCTGCCTACGAGCAGTACTTC | CASVSPAYEQYF
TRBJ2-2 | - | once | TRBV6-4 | TGTGCCAGCAGAGGCGACGGGGGAGCCACCGGGGAGCTGTTTTTT | CASRGDGGATGELFF
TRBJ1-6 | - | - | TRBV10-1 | TGCGCCAGCAGTGAGTCGATCTCGGGTTCCTATAATTCACCCCTCCACTTT | CASSESISGSYNSPLHF
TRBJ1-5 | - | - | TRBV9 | TGTGCCAGCAGCGTAGGGGAGGGAGACCAGCCCCAGCATTTT | CASSVGEGDQPQHF
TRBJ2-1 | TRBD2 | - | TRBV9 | TGTGCCAGCAGCCCCTCTTTTGGGGGGGGCTACAATGAGCAGTTCTTC | CASSPSFGGGYNEQFF
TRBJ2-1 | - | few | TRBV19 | TGTGCCAGTAGTCCAGGGAGGTCCTACAATGAGCAGTTCTTC | CASSPGRSYNEQFF
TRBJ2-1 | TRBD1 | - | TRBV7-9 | TGTGCCAGCATCCCAGGGGGCTCCTACAATGAGCAGTTCTTC | CASIPGGSYNEQFF
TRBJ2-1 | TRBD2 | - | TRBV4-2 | TGTGCCAGCAGCCAAGATCAGGCGGGGGGGCGAGGTGAGCAGTTCTTC | CASSQDQAGGRGEQFF
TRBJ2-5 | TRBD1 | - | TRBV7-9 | TGTGCCAGCAGCCCTGCCGGGACAGGGACTGAGGCCCAGTACTTC | CASSPAGTGTEAQYF
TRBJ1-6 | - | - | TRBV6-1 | TGTGCCAGCAGGGGAGAGGGCAGGCCGGAACGGCCCCTCCACTTT | CASRGEGRPERPLHF
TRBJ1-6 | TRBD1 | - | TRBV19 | TGTGCCAGTACCTCGGACAGGGTTGCACGGTCACCCCTCCACTTT | CASTSDRVARSPLHF
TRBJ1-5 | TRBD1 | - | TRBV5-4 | TGTGCCAGCAGCTGGGGACAGAAGGGGAGTCAGCCCCAGCATTTT | CASSWGQKGSQPQHF
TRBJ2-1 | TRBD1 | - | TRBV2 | TGTGCCAGCAGTGAATACAGGGGCTCCTACAACGAGCAGTTCTTC | CASSEYRGSYNEQFF
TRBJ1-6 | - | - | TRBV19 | TGTGCCAGTAGTCCCCAGGGTTACGGTTCACCCCTCCACTTT | CASSPQGYGSPLHF
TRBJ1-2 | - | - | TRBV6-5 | TGTGCCAGCAGTTCCCCGACAGGTCCTAACTATGGCTACACCTTC | CASSSPTGPNYGYTF
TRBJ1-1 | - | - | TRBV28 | TGTGCCAGCGCCCTAGGACTAATGAACACTGAAGCTTTCTTT | CASALGLMNTEAFF
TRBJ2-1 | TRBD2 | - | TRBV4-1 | TGCGCCAGCAGCCAAGATCGCGGGGGGGCTTACAATGAGCAGTTCTTC | CASSQDRGGAYNEQFF
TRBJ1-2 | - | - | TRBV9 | TGTGCCAGCAGCTCTCAGGGAGGGAACTATGGCTACACCTTC | CASSSQGGNYGYTF
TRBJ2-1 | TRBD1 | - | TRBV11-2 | TGTGCCAGCAGCTCACTGGCGGGACAGGGGTTCAATGAGCAGTTCTTC | CASSSLAGQGFNEQFF
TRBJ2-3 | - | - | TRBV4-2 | TGTGCCAGCAGCCTCTACTACCGGACGGGAAGCACAGATACGCAGTATTTT | CASSLYYRTGSTDTQYF
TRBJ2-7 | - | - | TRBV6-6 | TGTGCCAGCAGTTCCTCGCATGGATCGGGGGAGCAGTACTTC | CASSSSHGSGEQYF
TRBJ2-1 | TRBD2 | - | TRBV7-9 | TGTGCCAGCAGTACCGGGGGGTCGGGGGGGCGTGAAAATGAGCAGTTCTTC | CASSTGGSGGRENEQFF
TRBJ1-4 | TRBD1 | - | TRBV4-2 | TGTGCCAGCAGCCAAGCCCAGGGGGGAAAGGAAAAACTGTTTTTT | CASSQAQGGKEKLFF
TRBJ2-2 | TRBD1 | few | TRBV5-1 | TGCGCCAGCAGCCCGGAACCGACAGGGGGCGAAAACACCGGGGAGCTGTTTTTT | CASSPEPTGGENTGELFF
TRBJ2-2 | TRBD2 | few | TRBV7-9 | TGTGCCAGCAGCCCCCTAGCGGGGGGACTGGCCGGGGAGCTGTTTTTT | CASSPLAGGLAGELFF
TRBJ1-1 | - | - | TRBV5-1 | TGCGCCAGCAGCTTGGCTGAGAGCACTGAAGCTTTCTTT | CASSLAESTEAFF
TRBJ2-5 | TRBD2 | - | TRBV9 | TGTGCCAGCAGCTCTGGACTAGCGGGGGAGACCCAGTACTTC | CASSSGLAGETQYF
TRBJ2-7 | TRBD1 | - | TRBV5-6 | TGTGCCAGCAGCCTCGGGACAGGGGGTACTCGGCAGTACTTC | CASSLGTGGTRQYF
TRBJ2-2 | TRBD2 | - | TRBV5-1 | TGCGCCAGCAGCCCCGGGGTAGCGGGGGGGCCGTTGGCCGGGGAGCTGTTTTTT | CASSPGVAGGPLAGELFF
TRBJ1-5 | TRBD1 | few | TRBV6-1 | TGTGCCAGCAGTGGGAGACAGGGGAATCAGCCCCAGCATTTT | CASSGRQGNQPQHF
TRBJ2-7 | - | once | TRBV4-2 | TGTGCCAGCAGCCGAGGGGGTAGCTCCTACGAGCAGTACTTC | CASSRGGSSYEQYF
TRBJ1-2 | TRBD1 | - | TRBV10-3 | TGTGCCATCAGTGAGTACCAGGGGGAATCTAACTATGGCTACACCTTC | CAISEYQGESNYGYTF
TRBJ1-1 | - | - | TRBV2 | TGTGCCAGCCAAGGAGAGAACACTGAAGCTTTCTTT | CASQGENTEAFF
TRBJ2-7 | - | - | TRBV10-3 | TGTGCCATCAGTGGGAGTCAGCCAGCCTACGAGCAGTACTTC | CAISGSQPAYEQYF
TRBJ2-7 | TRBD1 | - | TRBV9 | TGTGCCAGCAGCGTAGCTACGGGACAGGGGGCTGGCGAGCAGTACTTC | CASSVATGQGAGEQYF
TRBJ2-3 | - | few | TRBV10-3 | TGTGCCATCAGTCAGAGCACAGATACGCAGTATTTT | CAISQSTDTQYF
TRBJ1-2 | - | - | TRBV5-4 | TGTGCCAGCAGCCCGCGCGGGGGCGAAGGAGTTGGCTACACCTTC | CASSPRGGEGVGYTF
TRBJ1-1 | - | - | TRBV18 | TGTGCCAGCTCACCCTCTCGACAGGCCGGAAGGTGGGCTTTCTTT | CASSPSRQAGRWAFF
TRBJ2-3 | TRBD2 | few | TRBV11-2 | TGTGCCAGCAGCTTAGCTAGCGGGGGCGGCACAGATACGCAGTATTTT | CASSLASGGGTDTQYF
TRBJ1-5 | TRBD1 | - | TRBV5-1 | TGCGCCAGCAGTCCTGGACAGGGAGGTCAGCCCCAGCATTTT | CASSPGQGGQPQHF